Only one count was recorded for the clone carrying this TCR beta chain. Possible read error: a much larger clone is one base away. Trimming took off 5 bases at V and 4 bases at J, with 14 bases between the two ends. CDR3 size: 14 residues. Germline values: CDR1 SQVTM, CDR2 ANQGSEA. This sample was included in a study of T cells in Graves' hyperthyroidism and ophthalmopathy. What was amplified from RNA transcripts were TCR beta CDR3 regions. The study used the HTBI primer set for a first-round RT-PCR of the TCR CDR3. TCRdb called the multiplex PCR reads again in MiXCR, with one record for every CDR3 protein. This table has roughly 700,000 distinct CDR3 sequences, 35% appearing once.

The sequence was collected from a woman aged 40 to 50 with Graves' hyperthyroidism. The V gene is TRBV29-1, the J gene TRBJ2-2; the D gene could be TRBD1 or TRBD2 (5 bases each). Sequencing used blood. The CDR3 loop is CSVRGASPTGELFF. The DNA of the CDR3 is TGCAGCGTTCGAGGGGCTAGCCCCACCGGGGAGCTGTTTTTT.